A single sample is the source of the 9 T cell receptor beta chains below, sequenced in a study of blood T cell repertoires in COVID-19. TCRdb's table, derived via immunoSEQ multiplex PCR, lists solely in-frame clones and lacks some. Of roughly 500,000 clones in the sample, 85% to 90% were seen once. Sequences were obtained from PBMCs or T cells enriched from blood (not recorded which). The origin of the receptors is a woman aged 40 to 50 who had recovered from COVID-19.

A word on this clone: This specimen includes other DNA sequences encoding the same CDR3. This chain uses TRBV2 with TRBJ1-1; 8 bases agree with TRBD1. V dropped 6 bases and J dropped 3; count of bases not matched to a gene: 3. The CDR3 is 13 amino acids. Germline V gives CDR1 SNHLY, CDR2 FYNNEI. The CDR3 nucleotides are TGTGCCAGCAGCGGACAGGGCGACACTGAAGCTTTCTTT. Translation: CASSGQGDTEAFF.

This clone was recorded only once. The chain combines TRBV6-2 or TRBV6-3 with TRBJ2-5; D is perhaps TRBD2 (6 bases). Trimming took 5 bases from V and 1 from J, leaving 17 bases between them. Germline V gives CDR1 MNHEY, CDR2 SVGEGT. The CDR3 spans 16 residues. The CDR3 reads CASSPWDSGAQETQYF. In nucleotides, the CDR3 is TGTGCCAGCAGTCCATGGGACTCAGGAGCCCAAGAGACCCAGTACTTC.

The rearrangement joins TRBV2 to TRBJ2-1; D is uncertain. The V end lost 4 bases, the J end lost 10 bases, and 17 bases lay between the germline ends. The CDR3 extends over 14 amino acids. The germline V gene encodes CDR1 SNHLY and CDR2 FYNNEI. The CDR3 is CASSGSTAAGEQFF. The CDR3 DNA reads as TGTGCCAGCAGTGGGTCGACCGCAGCAGGAGAGCAGTTCTTC.

This chain uses TRBV19 with TRBJ1-5; D call uncertain. Per germline, CDR1 LNHDA and CDR2 SQIVND (reference sequence). Trimming shortened V by 3 bases and J by 3 bases, and 12 bases separated the two germline ends. CDR3 length: 15 residues. CDR3 region: CASSIDGRNNQPQHF. The CDR3, as DNA: TGTGCCAGTAGTATTGATGGGAGAAACAATCAGCCCCAGCATTTT.

V usage is TRBV3-1 (or the pseudogene TRBV3-2) and J usage is TRBJ1-6, with D tentatively TRBD1 (6 bases). Trimming shortened V by 6 bases and J by 0 bases, and 15 bases separated the two germline ends. This CDR3 has 17 residues. In germline, CDR1 is LGHDT, CDR2 YNNKEL (reference sequence). The CDR3 region has the DNA TGTGCCAGCAGTCCCGGGACACCGAGCTCCTATAATTCACCCCTCCACTTT. This sequence encodes CASSPGTPSSYNSPLHF.

The table lists this clone with a count of one. This chain uses TRBV20-1 with TRBJ2-1; 7 bases fit TRBD1. The CDR3 runs 13 residues. The V gene's germline CDR1 is DFQATT and CDR2 SNEGSKA (reference sequence). Losses at the gene ends were 3 bases for V and 4 bases for J; bases not matched to a gene: 3. The CDR3 nucleotides read TGCAGTGCTAGTAAGACAGGGTACAATGAGCAGTTCTTC. This gives the protein CSASKTGYNEQFF.

The chain couples TRBV30 to TRBJ1-4; 8 nucleotides align to TRBD1. Trimming took 1 base from V and 7 from J; bases not matched to a gene: 2. Germline V gene sequence: CDR1 GTSNPN, CDR2 SVGIG (reference sequence). The CDR3 length is 13 residues. The CDR3 sequence is CAWSGTGSEKLFF. DNA for the CDR3: TGTGCCTGGAGTGGGACAGGGAGTGAAAAACTGTTTTTT.

V usage is TRBV5-1 and J usage is TRBJ2-7; possibly TRBD1 for D (6 bases). The CDR3 length is 12 residues. Trimming took off 2 bases at V and 6 bases at J, with 9 bases between the two ends. CDR1 SGHRS and CDR2 YFSETQ come from the germline V gene. The CDR3 here is CASSLSRGEQYF. The CDR3, as DNA: TGCGCCAGCAGCTTATCCAGGGGCGAGCAGTACTTC. Filled out from reference TRBV5-1 and TRBJ2-7, the complete variable domain reads KAGVTQTPRYLIKTRGQQVTLSCSPISGHRSVSWYQQTPGQGLQFLFEYFSETQRNKGNFPGRFSGRQFSNSRSEMNVSTLELGDSALYLCASSLSRGEQYFGPGTRLTVT.

The CDR3 DNA follows: TGTGCCAGCAGCCAAGATTACGAGGATACGCAGTATTTT. The encoded protein is CASSQDYEDTQYF. The chain joins TRBV3-1 (or the pseudogene TRBV3-2) to TRBJ2-3; D uncertain. V was clipped by 0 bases and J by 6 bases, with 7 bases between them. The germline CDR1 and CDR2 sequences are LGHDT and YNNKEL (reference sequence). This CDR3 comprises 13 residues.